The 27 T cell receptor beta chains presented below share a single source sample, sequenced in a study of blood T cell repertoires in COVID-19. Here immunoSEQ multiplex PCR was the method, and the copy in TCRdb shows in-frame clones only, minus some. The sample contains some 170,000 clones, more than 75% of which appear only once. Source material: peripheral blood. The origin of the receptors is a woman between 65 and 79 years old with acute or convalescent COVID-19.

The genes are TRBV5-6 and TRBJ2-7, with 11 bases that match TRBD2. The CDR3 extends over 16 amino acids. Germline loops: CDR1 SGHDT, CDR2 YYEEEE. J was trimmed by 4 bases and V by 4 bases; bases with no gene match: 10. CDR3 sequence (DNA): TGTGCCAGCAGCCGCGTAACTAGCGGGGGTCTGTACGAGCAGTACTTC. This encodes CASSRVTSGGLYEQYF.

V is TRBV7-3 and J is TRBJ2-3; 12 bases are a match to TRBD2. Germline assignment: CDR1 SGHTA and CDR2 FQGTGA. V was pared by 0 bases and J by 6 bases, with 10 bases of the junction left unmatched. The CDR3 length is 18 residues. The CDR3 reads CASSLTPKTSGGLDTQYF. DNA for the CDR3: TGTGCCAGCAGCTTAACCCCGAAGACTAGCGGGGGCTTGGATACGCAGTATTTT.

There are a few counts of this clone. DNA of the CDR3: TGTGCCAGCAGTCACAGTGCAACTAATGAAAAACTGTTTTTT. Protein product: CASSHSATNEKLFF. The gene calls are TRBV3-1 (or the pseudogene TRBV3-2) and TRBJ1-4; no definite D call. Germline V gene data show CDR1 as LGHDT and CDR2 as YNNKEL (reference sequence). The CDR3 has 14 amino acids. The V end was cut by 6 bases, the J end by 0 bases, with 8 bases between.

The gene calls are TRBV11-2 and TRBJ2-1; 7 bases match TRBD1. The CDR3 spans 12 residues. Trimming at V came to 4 bases and at J to 10 bases, leaving 4 bases not matched to a gene. From germline, CDR1 is SGHAT and CDR2 FQNNGV. For the CDR3, the DNA is TGTGCCAGCAGCTCCCGGGACAGCGAGCAGTTCTTC. It specifies CASSSRDSEQFF.

Notes on this clone: The junction departs from germline at one end; a sequencing error may be responsible. The chain employs TRBV5-4 and TRBJ2-7; 7 nucleotides agree with TRBD2. This CDR3 spans 12 amino acids. Germline lookup yields CDR1 SGHNT and CDR2 YYREEE (reference sequence). CDR3 DNA sequence: TGTGCCAGCAGCTCAACTATTAGCGGGCCGCACTTC. The encoded protein is CASSSTISGPHF.

J is TRBJ1-2 and V is TRBV3-1 (or the pseudogene TRBV3-2); 7 bases map to TRBD1. There are 14 residues in the CDR3. J gave up 7 bases and V 4 bases, and 9 bases lay outside the gene matches. Germline V CDR1 and CDR2: LGHDT, YNNKEL (reference sequence). The CDR3, as DNA: TGTGCCAGCAGCCGAGTCGACAGGGAAGGTGGCTACACCTTC. It translates to CASSRVDREGGYTF.

The chain recombines TRBV18 with TRBJ1-2; perhaps TRBD1 as D (5 bases). There are 14 residues in the CDR3. V lost 3 bases, J lost 7 bases, and 15 bases lay in between. Per the germline V gene, CDR1 is KGHSH and CDR2 is LQKENI. The CDR3 DNA reads as TGTGCCAGCTCACCCCCCGGGGGTCTGAGTGGCTACACCTTC. Encoded protein: CASSPPGGLSGYTF.

This clone is a singleton in its sample. In DNA form, the CDR3 reads TGTGCCAGCAGCTTAGGACCGGGACAGGGGTCTTACGAGCAGTACTTC. Translated: CASSLGPGQGSYEQYF. V gene TRBV9 combines with J gene TRBJ2-7; TRBD1 matches at 10 bases. CDR1 and CDR2 (germline): SGDLS, YYNGEE. The CDR3 length is 16 residues. After removal of 4 bases from V and 4 bases from J, the junction contained 11 bases not matched to a gene. The full variable domain, in which reference TRBV9 and TRBJ2-7 provide the parts outside the CDR3, is DSGVTQTPKHLITATGQRVTLRCSPRSGDLSVYWYQQSLDQGLQFLIQYYNGEERAKGNILERFSAQQFPDLHSELNLSSLELGDSALYFCASSLGPGQGSYEQYFGPGTRLTVT.

The V gene is TRBV6-2 or TRBV6-3, the J gene TRBJ1-5; 8 nucleotides agree with TRBD1. Trimming cost V 2 bases and J 0 bases; bases outside gene matches: 9. Germline loops: CDR1 MNHEY, CDR2 SVGEGT. The CDR3 spans 18 residues. The CDR3 loop reads CASSYPGQGLYSNQPQHF. In DNA form, the CDR3 reads TGTGCCAGCAGTTACCCTGGACAGGGCCTGTATAGCAATCAGCCCCAGCATTTT.

This clone was counted only a few times. The chain is built from TRBV6-2 or TRBV6-3 and TRBJ1-5; 9 nucleotides agree with TRBD1. The V gene end was trimmed by 2 bases and the J gene end by 4 bases; junction bases not matched to a gene: 9. In germline, CDR1 is MNHEY, CDR2 SVGEGT. This CDR3 is built from 17 residues. CDR3 DNA sequence: TGTGCCAGCAGTTACCACCAACGACAGGGGGGAAATCAGCCCCAGCATTTT. Translated: CASSYHQRQGGNQPQHF.

V gene TRBV7-9 combines with J gene TRBJ2-2; 7 bases line up with TRBD2. Unmatched junction bases numbered 11, after V lost 6 bases and J lost 1 base. CDR1 is SEHNR and CDR2 is FQNEAQ in the germline V gene (reference sequence). The CDR3 is made up of 17 amino acids. CDR3 sequence reads: CASRPAEGRGNTGELFF. In DNA form, the CDR3 reads TGTGCCAGCAGACCTGCTGAGGGGAGGGGGAACACCGGGGAGCTGTTTTTT.

The V and J genes are TRBV7-2 and TRBJ2-7; maybe TRBD2 (6 bases). Trimming left V 5 bases short and J 3 bases short, with 11 bases between. Germline assignment: CDR1 SGHTA and CDR2 FQGNSA. The CDR3 is made up of 13 amino acids. CDR3 coding DNA: TGTGCCAGCAGCCGGACTACGTTCTACGAGCAGTACTTC. It translates to CASSRTTFYEQYF.

The J gene is TRBJ2-7, the V gene TRBV19; 14 nucleotides match TRBD2. J lost 6 bases, V lost 9 bases, and 7 bases had no gene match. This CDR3 spans 14 amino acids. The germline V gene encodes CDR1 LNHDA and CDR2 SQIVND (reference sequence). The CDR3 coding sequence is TGTGCCAGCCAAGGACTAGCGGGAGGCGGCGAGCAGTACTTC. This sequence encodes CASQGLAGGGEQYF.

J is TRBJ2-7 and V is TRBV28, with D possibly matching TRBD2 (6 bases). Germline-derived CDR1 and CDR2 are MDHEN and SYDVKM. The CDR3 is 12 residues long. V was shortened by 6 bases and J by 6 bases, with 12 bases between the two germline ends. CDR3 DNA: TGTGCCAGCAGCCTCGCCGGGGGCGAGCAGTACTTC. Protein: CASSLAGGEQYF. Full variable domain (rest looked up from reference TRBV28 and TRBJ2-7): DVKVTQSSRYLVKRTGEKVFLECVQDMDHENMFWYRQDPGLGLRLIYFSYDVKMKEKGDIPEGYSVSREKKERFSLILESASTNQTSMYLCASSLAGGEQYFGPGTRLTVT.

V usage is TRBV6-2 or TRBV6-3 and J usage is TRBJ2-2, with D perhaps TRBD1 (7 bases). With 6 bases removed from V and 6 bases from J, the gap between germline ends came to 17 bases. Per germline, CDR1 MNHEY and CDR2 SVGEGT. The length of the CDR3 is 15 residues. The CDR3 sequence is CASSRGGGLAGELFF. DNA of the CDR3: TGTGCCAGCAGCCGAGGAGGGGGCCTCGCCGGGGAGCTGTTTTTT.

The chain employs TRBV6-2 or TRBV6-3 and TRBJ2-1; TRBD1 might be the D (8 bases). The CDR3 length is 14 residues. Germline V gene lookup returns CDR1 MNHEY and CDR2 SVGEGT. Trimming cost V 5 bases and J 7 bases, with 15 bases left between them. CDR3 sequence (DNA): TGTGCCAGCAGTCTCCTACAGGGGGGGAATGAGCAGTTCTTC. Translated, it gives CASSLLQGGNEQFF.

The rearrangement joins TRBV7-2 to TRBJ1-2, with 8 nucleotides matching TRBD1. V shed 1 base and J 8 bases; nucleotides not matched to a gene: 12. Germline lookup yields CDR1 SGHTA and CDR2 FQGNSA. The CDR3 runs 16 residues. The CDR3 region is CASSLDFSRGLKGYTF. CDR3 nucleotides: TGTGCCAGCAGCTTAGACTTTTCCAGGGGGCTTAAGGGCTACACCTTC.

This chain links TRBV11-3 with TRBJ2-3, with 14 bases matching TRBD2. Per germline, CDR1 SGHNT and CDR2 YENEEA. V dropped 5 bases and J dropped 10; count of bases not matched to a gene: 8. The CDR3 consists of 15 residues. As DNA, the CDR3 is TGTGCCAGCAGCAAATCGGGACTAGCGGGAGAGGCGCAGTATTTT. The encoded protein is CASSKSGLAGEAQYF.

This clone was seen only once. The chain has TRBV12-3 or TRBV12-4 and TRBJ2-7; a possible D gene is TRBD2 (5 bases). V was cut by 7 bases and J by 4 bases, with 14 bases left in between. The CDR3 extends over 13 amino acids. CDR3 sequence: CASTTIGVYEQYF. The CDR3 DNA is TGTGCCAGCACCACGATCGGGGTGTACGAGCAGTACTTC.

V is TRBV5-1 and J is TRBJ1-2; D remains unclear. The V end was cut by 1 base, the J end by 1 base, with 11 bases between. Germline V gives CDR1 SGHRS, CDR2 YFSETQ. This CDR3 has 15 residues. The DNA of the CDR3 is TGCGCCAGCAGCTTGAATGCCCAGAATAACTATGGCTACACCTTC. Translation gives CASSLNAQNNYGYTF.

The rearrangement links TRBV6-6 to TRBJ1-2, with 7 bases lining up with TRBD1. The CDR3 length is 15 residues. V trimming: 0 bases; J trimming: 4 bases; junction bases outside the gene matches: 5. Germline V CDR1 and CDR2: MNHNY, SVGAGI (reference sequence). DNA of the CDR3: TGTGCCAGCAGTTACTCGAAAGACAGGGCCTATGGCTACACCTTC. It specifies CASSYSKDRAYGYTF.

The rearrangement joins TRBV9 to TRBJ1-2; possibly TRBD1 for D (6 bases). Germline values: CDR1 SGDLS, CDR2 YYNGEE. V was pared by 4 bases and J by 4 bases, with 11 bases between. This CDR3 has 13 residues. The CDR3 DNA follows: TGTGCCAGCAGCCGGACAGAATTCTATGGCTACACCTTC. Amino acid sequence: CASSRTEFYGYTF.

J is TRBJ1-3 and V is TRBV19, with 8 positions matching TRBD1. J was trimmed by 4 bases and V by 5 bases; bases with no gene match: 7. Germline CDR1 is LNHDA and CDR2 is SQIVND (reference sequence). CDR3 length equals 15 residues. Here the CDR3 reads CASSVRRDRGNTIYF. The CDR3 DNA reads TGTGCCAGTAGTGTGCGCCGGGACAGGGGAAACACCATATATTTT. The variable domain in full, completed from reference TRBV19 and TRBJ1-3, reads DGGITQSPKYLFRKEGQNVTLSCEQNLNHDAMYWYRQDPGQGLRLIYYSQIVNDFQKGDIAEGYSVSREKKESFPLTVTSAQKNPTAFYLCASSVRRDRGNTIYFGEGSWLTVV.

This clone was recorded only once. The chain combines TRBV11-1 with TRBJ1-6; 8 bases are shared with TRBD1. Germline V gene data show CDR1 as SGHAT and CDR2 as FQDESV (reference sequence). The CDR3 is 16 amino acids. The V and J ends lost 3 bases and 7 bases, in that order; junction bases with no gene match: 8. CDR3 region: CASSLNRDRMNSPLHF. The CDR3 region has the DNA TGTGCCAGCAGCTTGAACCGGGACAGGATGAATTCACCCCTCCACTTT.

The chain links TRBV28 to TRBJ2-3; D uncertain. The CDR3 covers 16 residues. Germline V gene data show CDR1 as MDHEN and CDR2 as SYDVKM. The V and J ends lost 5 bases and 2 bases respectively, with 17 bases between them. CDR3 region: CASSTRWSDSTDTQYF. CDR3 nucleotide sequence: TGTGCCAGCAGTACCCGCTGGAGTGATTCCACAGATACGCAGTATTTT.

The gene calls are TRBV20-1 and TRBJ1-1; D not certain. CDR3 size: 13 residues. The V end was cut by 3 bases, the J end by 1 base, with 9 bases between. CDR1 and CDR2 from the germline V gene are DFQATT and SNEGSKA (reference sequence). CDR3 region: CSASVRRNTEAFF. DNA for the CDR3: TGCAGTGCTAGTGTTCGGAGGAACACTGAAGCTTTCTTT.

V and J are TRBV2 and TRBJ2-2, with 9 bases matching TRBD2. Germline V CDR1 and CDR2: SNHLY, FYNNEI. V was pared by 4 bases and J by 4 bases, with 4 bases of the junction left unmatched. The CDR3 spans 15 residues. The CDR3 sequence is CASSGGLARTGELFF. As DNA, the CDR3 is TGTGCCAGCAGTGGGGGACTAGCTCGCACCGGGGAGCTGTTTTTT.